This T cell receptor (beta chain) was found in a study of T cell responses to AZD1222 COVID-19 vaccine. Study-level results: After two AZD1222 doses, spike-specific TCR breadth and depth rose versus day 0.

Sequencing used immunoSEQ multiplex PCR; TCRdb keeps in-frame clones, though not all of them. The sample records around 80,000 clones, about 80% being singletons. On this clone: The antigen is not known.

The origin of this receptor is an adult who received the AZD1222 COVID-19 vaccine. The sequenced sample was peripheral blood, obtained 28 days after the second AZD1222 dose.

The CDR3 region is CASEFTGGGYTF. Here the CDR3 DNA reads TGTGCCAGTGAATTCACGGGTGGGGGCTACACCTTC. The chain uses TRBV5-6 and TRBJ1-2; D remains unclear. Trimming took 8 bases from V and 8 from J, leaving 16 bases between them. Germline V lookup: CDR1 SGHDT, CDR2 YYEEEE. The CDR3 is made up of 12 amino acids. The full variable domain, in which reference TRBV5-6 and TRBJ1-2 provide the parts outside the CDR3, is DAGVTQSPTHLIKTRGQQVTLRCSPKSGHDTVSWYQQALGQGPQFIFQYYEEEERQRGNFPDRFSGHQFPNYSSELNVNALLLGDSALYLCASEFTGGGYTFGSGTRLTVV.